The clone carrying this T cell receptor (beta chain) was recorded many times. Antigen unknown. The CDR3 extends over 15 amino acids. Looked up from germline, CDR1 is SGDLS and CDR2 is YYNGEE. Trimming took 0 bases from V and 2 from J, leaving 11 bases between them. The source of the sample is a study of T cells in Graves' hyperthyroidism and ophthalmopathy. Study-level points and caveats: Blood held most thyroid clonotypes expanded above 0.001 frequency. Before onset, by a median of around six months, the model predicted ophthalmopathy.

Using RNA transcripts as the source, TCR beta CDR3 regions were amplified. Primed by the HTBI set, a first-round RT-PCR was run on the TCR CDR3. TCRdb recomputed calls from the multiplex PCR reads with MiXCR, one row per CDR3 protein. Here the sample spans hundreds of thousands of distinct CDR3 sequences, over 40% being singletons. The sequenced sample was peripheral blood or thyroid tissue (not recorded which). This TCR came from an adult man with Graves' disease, either hyperthyroidism or ophthalmopathy (not recorded which). The chain is built from TRBV9 and TRBJ2-5; TRBD2 might be the D (6 bases). CDR3 nucleotide sequence: TGTGCCAGCAGCGTAGGGGGAGGAAGGCAAGAGACCCAGTACTTC. Translating gives CASSVGGGRQETQYF.